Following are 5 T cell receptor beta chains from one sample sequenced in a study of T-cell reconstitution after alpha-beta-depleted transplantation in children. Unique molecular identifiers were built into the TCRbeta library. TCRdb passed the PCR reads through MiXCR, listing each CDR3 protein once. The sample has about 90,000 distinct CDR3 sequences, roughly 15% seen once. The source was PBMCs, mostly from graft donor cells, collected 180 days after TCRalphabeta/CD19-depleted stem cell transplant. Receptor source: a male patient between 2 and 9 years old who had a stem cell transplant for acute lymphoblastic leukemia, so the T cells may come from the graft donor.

CDR3 protein: CASSAEGGANQPQHF. CDR3 in DNA: TGTGCCAGCAGCGCCGAAGGGGGGGCGAATCAGCCCCAGCATTTT. The V call is TRBV9, the J call TRBJ1-5, with a weak D call TRBD1 (6 bases). Trimming removed 3 bases from V and 4 bases from J, with 14 bases in between. Per the germline V gene, CDR1 is SGDLS and CDR2 is YYNGEE. This CDR3 comprises 15 residues.

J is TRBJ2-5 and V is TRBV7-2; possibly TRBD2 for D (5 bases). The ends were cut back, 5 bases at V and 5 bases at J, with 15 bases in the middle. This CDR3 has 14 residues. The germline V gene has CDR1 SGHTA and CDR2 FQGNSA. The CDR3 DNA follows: TGTGCCAGCAGCCAAAGTCGGAGAGGGGAGACCCAGTACTTC. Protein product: CASSQSRRGETQYF.

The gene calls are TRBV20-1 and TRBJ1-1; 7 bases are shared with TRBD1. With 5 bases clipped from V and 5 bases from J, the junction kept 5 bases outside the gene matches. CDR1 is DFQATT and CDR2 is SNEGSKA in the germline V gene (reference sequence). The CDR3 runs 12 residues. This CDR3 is CSAATGSTEAFF. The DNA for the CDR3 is TGCAGTGCTGCGACAGGGTCGACTGAAGCTTTCTTT.

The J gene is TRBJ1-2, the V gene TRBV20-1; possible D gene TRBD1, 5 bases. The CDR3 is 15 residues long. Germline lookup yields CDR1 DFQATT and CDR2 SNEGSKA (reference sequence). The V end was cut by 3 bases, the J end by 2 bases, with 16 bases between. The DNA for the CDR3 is TGCAGTGCTAGGGGGACGGATGCCTTGAACTATGGCTACACCTTC. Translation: CSARGTDALNYGYTF.

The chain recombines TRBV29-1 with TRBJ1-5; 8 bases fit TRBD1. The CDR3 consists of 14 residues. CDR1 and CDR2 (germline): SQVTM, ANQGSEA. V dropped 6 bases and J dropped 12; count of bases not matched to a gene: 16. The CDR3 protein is CSVANQGASSVQHF. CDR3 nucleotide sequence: TGCAGCGTCGCCAACCAGGGGGCTTCTTCGGTCCAGCATTTT.